The 20 T cell receptor beta chains listed next were all sequenced from one sample in a study of shared clonotypes between healthy human individuals. Clones were sequenced by immunoSEQ multiplex PCR, and TCRdb holds only the in-frame ones, with some missing. The profile shows millions of clones, more than 85% of them singletons. The specimen was naive CD4+ T cells from PBMCs. The sample's subset: CD45RA+ positively selected. Receptors were obtained from a man aged 18 to 35 in good health. Some clones in this sample may be carry-over from other donors' samples.

The rearrangement links TRBV15 to TRBJ2-1; D may be TRBD1 or TRBD2 (5 bases each). The ends were cut back, 3 bases at V and 11 bases at J, with 8 bases in the middle. CDR3 length equals 11 residues. Germline V gene sequence: CDR1 LNHNV, CDR2 YYDKDF (reference sequence). For the CDR3, the DNA is TGTGCCACCAGCAGTGGGACCAAGCAGTTCTTC. It yields the protein CATSSGTKQFF.

The chain employs TRBV10-3 and TRBJ2-7; 9 nucleotides match TRBD2. The CDR3 consists of 14 residues. The junction had 4 bases not matched to a gene; V was cut back by 4 bases and J by 3 bases. The germline V gene encodes CDR1 ENHRY and CDR2 SYGVKD. This CDR3 is CAISAGGRGYEQYF. The CDR3 nucleotides read TGTGCCATCAGTGCCGGCGGGAGGGGCTACGAGCAGTACTTC.

The genes are TRBV6-5 and TRBJ2-2, with 11 nucleotides matching TRBD2. CDR3 length equals 14 residues. V lost 6 bases and J lost 5; bases outside the gene matches: 2. CDR1 and CDR2 (germline): MNHEY, SVGAGI. CDR3 nucleotides: TGTGCCAGCAGGACTAGCGGGACGACCGGGGAGCTGTTTTTT. Amino acids: CASRTSGTTGELFF.

The V call is TRBV10-2, the J call TRBJ2-3; D possibly corresponds to TRBD2 (6 bases). From germline, CDR1 is WSHSY and CDR2 SAAADI. V lost 7 bases to trimming and J lost 5 bases, with 16 bases between them. The CDR3 has 14 residues. Here the CDR3 DNA reads TGCGCCAGCACCGAGGGGCGGGGCGGAGATACGCAGTATTTT. It yields the protein CASTEGRGGDTQYF.

The V gene is TRBV28, the J gene TRBJ1-4, with a weak D call TRBD1 (6 bases). This CDR3 comprises 14 residues. V lost 10 bases and J lost 5, with 17 bases in between. Germline CDR1 is MDHEN and CDR2 is SYDVKM. The CDR3 DNA is TGTGCCACCAAGGAAACAGGGACAAATGAAAAACTGTTTTTT. Translation gives CATKETGTNEKLFF.

The rearrangement joins TRBV5-4 to TRBJ2-3; TRBD2 might be the D (7 bases). Germline V gene sequence: CDR1 SGHNT, CDR2 YYREEE (reference sequence). Between the trimmed V and J ends, which lost 4 bases and 4 bases, there was a span of 13 bases. The CDR3 has 14 amino acids. The chain's CDR3 is CASSPEGGSDTQYF. Written as DNA, the CDR3 is TGTGCCAGCAGCCCGGAGGGGGGGTCAGATACGCAGTATTTT.

This clone has only one observation. The chain's CDR3 is CASSPVVSGYSTDTQYF. The CDR3 nucleotides read TGTGCCAGCAGTCCCGTCGTTAGCGGCTATAGCACAGATACGCAGTATTTT. V usage is TRBV28 and J usage is TRBJ2-3; D possibly corresponds to TRBD2 (6 bases). The CDR3 spans 17 residues. The V end was cut by 5 bases, the J end by 0 bases, with 18 bases between. The germline gives CDR1 MDHEN, CDR2 SYDVKM. The whole variable domain, remainder taken from reference TRBV28 and TRBJ2-3, is DVKVTQSSRYLVKRTGEKVFLECVQDMDHENMFWYRQDPGLGLRLIYFSYDVKMKEKGDIPEGYSVSREKKERFSLILESASTNQTSMYLCASSPVVSGYSTDTQYFGPGTRLTVL.

About this clone itself: Distinct nucleotide sequences in the sample also encode this CDR3. The rearrangement uses TRBV29-1 and TRBJ1-4, with D hard to call. V lost 7 bases and J 2 bases, leaving 11 bases between the germline ends. The CDR3 loop spans 13 amino acids. Looked up from germline, CDR1 is SQVTM and CDR2 is ANQGSEA. The CDR3 region is CSAAGATNEKLFF. In DNA, the CDR3 is TGCAGCGCAGCAGGAGCCACTAATGAAAAACTGTTTTTT.

This chain links TRBV10-1 with TRBJ2-7, with D unresolved. The V end was cut by 7 bases, the J end by 2 bases, with 9 bases between. CDR3 size: 12 residues. Germline V gene data show CDR1 as WNHNN and CDR2 as SYGVQD (reference sequence). CDR3 sequence reads: CASNRGTYEQYF. In DNA, the CDR3 is TGCGCCAGCAACAGAGGTACCTACGAGCAGTACTTC.

This rearrangement joins TRBV10-3 to TRBJ1-1; the D gene is possibly TRBD1 (5 bases). This CDR3 spans 14 amino acids. From germline, CDR1 is ENHRY and CDR2 SYGVKD. Between the trimmed V and J ends, which lost 7 bases and 5 bases, there was a span of 17 bases. CDR3 sequence: CAIKLDGGGTEAFF. As DNA, the CDR3 is TGTGCCATCAAGTTGGACGGTGGGGGGACTGAAGCTTTCTTT.

As concerns this clone: Since a much larger clone is just one base distant, this may be a read error. V and J are TRBV7-3 and TRBJ2-1; 9 nucleotides align to TRBD2. CDR3 length: 15 residues. Per the germline V gene, CDR1 is SGHTA and CDR2 is FQGTGA. V dropped 5 bases and J dropped 0; count of bases not matched to a gene: 2. CDR3 sequence reads: CASSISGSSYNEQFF. The CDR3 DNA follows: TGTGCCAGCAGCATTAGCGGGAGCTCCTACAATGAGCAGTTCTTC.

This clone was recorded a few times. The chain is built from TRBV13 and TRBJ1-1; no clear D. The CDR3 sequence is 13 residues long. V lost 6 bases and J 2 bases, leaving 10 bases between the germline ends. Germline assignment: CDR1 PRHDT and CDR2 FYEKMQ (reference sequence). CDR3 in amino acids: CASSQRPNTEAFF. The CDR3 nucleotides are TGTGCCAGCAGTCAACGACCTAACACTGAAGCTTTCTTT. Full variable domain (missing parts from reference TRBV13 and TRBJ1-1): AAGVIQSPRHLIKEKRETATLKCYPIPRHDTVYWYQQGPGQDPQFLISFYEKMQSDKGSIPDRFSAQQFSDYHSELNMSSLELGDSALYFCASSQRPNTEAFFGQGTRLTVV.

This clone turned up a few times. The chain couples TRBV2 to TRBJ1-5; D unclear. Trimming took off 3 bases at V and 5 bases at J, with 8 bases between the two ends. Germline CDR1 and CDR2: SNHLY and FYNNEI. CDR3 length: 13 amino acids. The CDR3 protein is CASSDFPDQPQHF. The CDR3 region has the DNA TGTGCCAGCAGTGACTTTCCGGATCAGCCCCAGCATTTT.

The genes are TRBV7-9 and TRBJ2-1; 7 nucleotides line up with TRBD2. J gave up 8 bases and V 2 bases, and 9 bases lay outside the gene matches. The germline V gene has CDR1 SEHNR and CDR2 FQNEAQ (reference sequence). The CDR3 covers 15 residues. The CDR3 region has the DNA TGTGCCAGCAGCTTATTAGGACTAGAAGCCGATGAGCAGTTCTTC. Its translation: CASSLLGLEADEQFF. The whole variable domain, remainder taken from reference TRBV7-9 and TRBJ2-1, is DTGVSQNPRHKITKRGQNVTFRCDPISEHNRLYWYRQTLGQGPEFLTYFQNEAQLEKSRLLSDRFSAERPKGSFSTLEIQRTEQGDSAMYLCASSLLGLEADEQFFGPGTRLTVL.

This sequence joins TRBV4-3 and TRBJ1-2, with D uncertain. In germline, CDR1 is LGHNA, CDR2 YSLEER. The CDR3 sequence is 15 residues long. V was trimmed by 0 bases and J by 0 bases, leaving 8 bases between them. The CDR3 is CASSQDGRSNYGYTF. DNA of the CDR3: TGCGCCAGCAGCCAAGATGGGCGGTCTAACTATGGCTACACCTTC.

The chain recombines TRBV5-4 with TRBJ2-3; TRBD1 is a possible D gene (6 bases). The CDR3 runs to 14 residues. Deletions cut 3 bases from V and 2 bases from J, with 10 bases between. Germline V lookup: CDR1 SGHNT, CDR2 YYREEE (reference sequence). The chain's CDR3 is CASSSLGATDTQYF. The DNA for the CDR3 is TGTGCCAGCAGCTCGTTGGGGGCCACAGATACGCAGTATTTT.

In this sample, this clone turned up a few times. The J gene is TRBJ2-5, the V gene TRBV30; the match to TRBD2 covers 7 bases. The CDR3 sequence is 12 residues long. CDR1 and CDR2 (germline): GTSNPN, SVGIG (reference sequence). V lost 4 bases, J lost 5 bases, and 4 bases stayed unmatched. CDR3: CAWKAGDETQYF. The CDR3 nucleotides read TGTGCCTGGAAGGCGGGAGACGAGACCCAGTACTTC. Filled out from reference TRBV30 and TRBJ2-5, the complete variable domain reads SQTIHQWPATLVQPVGSPLSLECTVEGTSNPNLYWYRQAAGRGLQLLFYSVGIGQISSEVPQNLSASRPQDRQFILSSKKLLLSDSGFYLCAWKAGDETQYFGPGTRLLVL.

The chain is built from TRBV29-1 and TRBJ2-1, with 9 bases that match TRBD1. The CDR3 loop spans 14 amino acids. V trimming: 4 bases; J trimming: 4 bases; junction bases outside the gene matches: 5. The germline gives CDR1 SQVTM, CDR2 ANQGSEA. CDR3 in amino acids: CSVGGDRDYNEQFF. CDR3 in DNA: TGCAGCGTTGGGGGGGACAGGGATTACAATGAGCAGTTCTTC.

The chain employs TRBV7-8 and TRBJ1-3; no clear D gene. The CDR3 length is 16 residues. V dropped 5 bases and J dropped 0 bases, with 14 bases sitting between them. Germline CDR1 and CDR2: SGHVS and FQNEAQ. The CDR3 loop is CASSPTRGDSGNTIYF. CDR3 nucleotides: TGTGCCAGCAGCCCAACGCGCGGAGACTCTGGAAACACCATATATTTT.

The chain links TRBV5-6 to TRBJ1-2; no reliable D call. Trimming stripped 0 bases from V and 8 bases from J, with 8 bases between. The CDR3 extends over 12 amino acids. The germline CDR1 and CDR2 sequences are SGHDT and YYEEEE. CDR3 loop: CASSLVVGGYTF. The CDR3 nucleotides read TGTGCCAGCAGCTTGGTGGTCGGAGGCTACACCTTC.